These 21 T cell receptor beta chains originate from one sample sequenced in a study of blood T cell repertoires in COVID-19. Measured with immunoSEQ multiplex PCR; TCRdb has only the in-frame clones, and not every one. The table shows around 500,000 clones, with 70% to 90% occurring only once. The material sequenced was PBMCs or T cells enriched from blood (not recorded which). The receptors shown here come from a woman aged 55-70 years who had recovered from COVID-19.

This clone occurred once. The chain has TRBV24-1 and TRBJ2-1; TRBD2 matches at 9 bases. This CDR3 has 17 amino acids. CDR1 and CDR2 (germline): KGHDR, SFDVKD. J gave up 2 bases and V 2 bases, and 6 bases lay outside the gene matches. CDR3 region: CATSDSLRGGAYNEQFF. The CDR3 region has the DNA TGTGCCACCAGTGATTCCTTGCGGGGGGGCGCCTACAATGAGCAGTTCTTC.

The V call is TRBV5-1, the J call TRBJ1-1; tentative D call: TRBD1 (5 bases). The CDR3 consists of 16 residues. V lost 3 bases, J lost 3 bases, and 18 bases lay in between. The germline V gene has CDR1 SGHRS and CDR2 YFSETQ. The CDR3 DNA is TGCGCCAGCAGCTCTCCCCCCGGGAGGGGCGACACTGAAGCTTTCTTT. Protein product: CASSSPPGRGDTEAFF.

V usage is TRBV2 and J usage is TRBJ1-5; 9 nucleotides match TRBD1. Germline trimming cut 4 bases from V and 7 bases from J; bases unmatched to any gene: 8. CDR1 SNHLY and CDR2 FYNNEI come from the germline V gene. The CDR3 is made up of 15 amino acids. CDR3 sequence (DNA): TGTGCCAGCAGTGGCCCCGGGACAGGGAACCAGCCCCAGCATTTT. This sequence encodes CASSGPGTGNQPQHF.

The chain links TRBV4-2 to TRBJ2-3; TRBD2 agrees at 15 bases. The CDR3 is 17 residues long. With 4 bases clipped from V and 5 bases from J, the junction kept 7 bases outside the gene matches. CDR1 and CDR2 from the germline V gene are LGHNA and YNFKEQ. The DNA of the CDR3 is TGTGCCAGCAGCCGTGGGACTAGCGGGGGGAAAAAAGATACGCAGTATTTT. Translation gives CASSRGTSGGKKDTQYF.

The chain recombines TRBV24-1 with TRBJ2-1; 10 nucleotides align to TRBD2. V lost 4 bases and J lost 5; bases outside the gene matches: 7. CDR1 is KGHDR, CDR2 SFDVKD, per germline. The CDR3 runs to 16 residues. The CDR3 loop is CATSDLPGLADNEQFF. The DNA for the CDR3 is TGTGCCACCAGTGACCTCCCCGGACTAGCGGACAATGAGCAGTTCTTC.

This chain uses TRBV5-6 with TRBJ2-7; the match to TRBD1 covers 8 bases. The ends lost 4 bases at V and 3 bases at J; junction bases unmatched: 6. The length of the CDR3 is 14 residues. CDR1 and CDR2 (germline): SGHDT, YYEEEE. The CDR3 is CASSPGQGFYEQYF. CDR3 in DNA: TGTGCCAGCAGCCCCGGACAGGGATTCTACGAGCAGTACTTC.

The gene calls are TRBV5-1 and TRBJ2-7; no clear D. The CDR3 has 13 amino acids. CDR1 is SGHRS and CDR2 is YFSETQ in the germline V gene. Trimming pared 0 bases from V and 2 bases from J, leaving 6 bases between. The DNA of the CDR3 is TGCGCCAGCAGCTTGGGCCCTACCTACGAGCAGTACTTC. Its protein is CASSLGPTYEQYF.

The rearrangement uses TRBV3-1 (or the pseudogene TRBV3-2) and TRBJ2-7; 8 bases match TRBD2. Trimming removed 4 bases from V and 1 base from J; junction bases left unmatched: 3. CDR1 and CDR2 (germline): LGHDT, YNNKEL (reference sequence). The CDR3 spans 14 residues. CDR3 nucleotide sequence: TGTGCCAGCAGCCGGAGCGGGGGTTCCTACGAGCAGTACTTC. This encodes CASSRSGGSYEQYF.

The chain joins TRBV2 to TRBJ2-3; unclear D gene. Per the germline V gene, CDR1 is SNHLY and CDR2 is FYNNEI. V lost 4 bases, J lost 0 bases, and 8 bases lay in between. CDR3 length: 14 amino acids. In nucleotides, the CDR3 is TGTGCCAGCAGTGGCAGGCTTAGCACAGATACGCAGTATTTT. Amino acid sequence: CASSGRLSTDTQYF.

This chain links TRBV11-2 with TRBJ2-5; 7 bases map to TRBD1. Losses at the gene ends were 2 bases for V and 4 bases for J; bases not matched to a gene: 1. Looked up from germline, CDR1 is SGHAT and CDR2 is FQNNGV. CDR3 length: 13 residues. CDR3 amino acids: CASSLSGGETQYF. The CDR3 DNA is TGTGCCAGCAGCTTATCAGGGGGAGAGACCCAGTACTTC. The full variable domain, rest sourced from reference TRBV11-2 and TRBJ2-5, is EAGVAQSPRYKIIEKRQSVAFWCNPISGHATLYWYQQILGQGPKLLIQFQNNGVVDDSQLPKDRFSAERLKGVDSTLKIQPAKLEDSAVYLCASSLSGGETQYFGPGTRLLVL.

The chain recombines TRBV27 with TRBJ2-7, with 8 bases identical to TRBD1. CDR1 and CDR2 (germline): MNHEY, SMNVEV (reference sequence). The CDR3 is 13 amino acids. With 1 base clipped from V and 7 bases from J, the junction kept 3 bases outside the gene matches. The chain's CDR3 is CASSLFWTGEQYF. Written as DNA, the CDR3 is TGTGCCAGCAGTTTATTTTGGACAGGGGAGCAGTACTTC.

The chain joins TRBV2 to TRBJ1-1; the D is unclear. Trimming pared 6 bases from V and 3 bases from J, leaving 14 bases between. Looked up from germline, CDR1 is SNHLY and CDR2 is FYNNEI. This CDR3 has 14 residues. As DNA, the CDR3 is TGTGCCAGCAGAGAGGGTTCGGTGGACACTGAAGCTTTCTTT. This sequence encodes CASREGSVDTEAFF.

The chain uses TRBV7-8 and TRBJ1-1, with unresolved D. Germline CDR1 is SGHVS and CDR2 is FQNEAQ. V was trimmed by 6 bases and J by 1 base, leaving 9 bases between them. The CDR3 has 13 amino acids. CDR3 DNA: TGTGCCAGCAGTCGCCCGGGGAACACTGAAGCTTTCTTT. Translating it yields CASSRPGNTEAFF.

This chain joins TRBV10-3 and TRBJ1-5, with 12 bases aligning to TRBD1. The V and J ends lost 0 bases and 6 bases, in that order; junction bases with no gene match: 6. Germline V gives CDR1 ENHRY, CDR2 SYGVKD. The CDR3 spans 17 residues. DNA for the CDR3: TGTGCCATCAGTGAGTCGAAGGGACAGGGGGCGCGTCAGCCCCAGCATTTT. It encodes CAISESKGQGARQPQHF.

This rearrangement joins TRBV2 to TRBJ1-2; 7 nucleotides align to TRBD1. The junction had 11 bases not matched to a gene; V was cut back by 6 bases and J by 4 bases. CDR1 and CDR2 (germline): SNHLY, FYNNEI. The length of the CDR3 is 15 residues. DNA for the CDR3: TGTGCCAGCAGGATCAGTACAGGGGTTCCCTATGGCTACACCTTC. This sequence encodes CASRISTGVPYGYTF.

The rearrangement uses TRBV5-1 and TRBJ2-1, with TRBD2 matching over 7 bases. V gave up 4 bases and J gave up 3 bases; unmatched junction bases: 10. There are 16 residues in the CDR3. Germline CDR1 and CDR2: SGHRS and YFSETQ. The CDR3 here is CASSGTRGEHYNEQFF. In DNA, the CDR3 is TGCGCCAGCAGCGGAACACGGGGGGAGCACTACAATGAGCAGTTCTTC.

The V and J genes are TRBV21-1 and TRBJ2-7; TRBD1 is the table's D call and was not checked against the DNA. TRBV21-1 is classified as a pseudogene. This CDR3 is 14 amino acids long. CDR3 coding DNA: TGTGCCAGCAGCAACGCAGGGTGGGTCTACGAGCAGTACTTC. Translated: CASSNAGWVYEQYF.

The CDR3 sequence: CASSLRKGGPVDGYTF. In DNA form, the CDR3 reads TGTGCCAGCAGCCTTCGGAAGGGGGGGCCGGTGGATGGCTACACCTTC. This chain connects TRBV5-4 to TRBJ1-2, with D perhaps TRBD1 (6 bases). The germline gives CDR1 SGHNT, CDR2 YYREEE (reference sequence). This CDR3 is built from 16 residues. Trimming pared 4 bases from V and 6 bases from J, leaving 22 bases between.

V gene TRBV21-1 combines with J gene TRBJ1-4; the listed D gene, TRBD1, was not tested against the DNA. TRBV21-1 is an annotated pseudogene. CDR3 length: 13 residues. CDR3 residues: CASSTDRNEKLFF. The CDR3 DNA reads as TGTGCCAGCAGCACGGACAGGAATGAAAAACTGTTTTTT.

This clone was recorded once. The genes are TRBV3-1 (or the pseudogene TRBV3-2) and TRBJ2-3, with D hard to call. From germline, CDR1 is LGHDT and CDR2 YNNKEL (reference sequence). The ends were cut back, 6 bases at V and 0 bases at J, with 16 bases in the middle. The CDR3 has 16 residues. The CDR3 protein is CASRPSTPGSTDTQYF. DNA for the CDR3: TGTGCCAGCAGGCCTTCCACTCCGGGTAGCACAGATACGCAGTATTTT.

This clone was counted only a few times. The J gene is TRBJ2-1, the V gene TRBV4-2; D unclear. In germline, CDR1 is LGHNA, CDR2 YNFKEQ. The CDR3 covers 13 residues. Trimming stripped 0 bases from V and 5 bases from J, with 5 bases between. CDR3 DNA sequence: TGTGCCAGCAGCCAAGATCCAAACAATGAGCAGTTCTTC. It encodes CASSQDPNNEQFF.